These T cell receptor beta chains were read from a single sample in a study of cytomegalovirus exposure and HLA in healthy donors. Sequenced by immunoSEQ multiplex PCR; TCRdb stores in-frame clones only, minus some. Of tens of thousands of clones listed, roughly 79% were seen once; the top ten hold approximately 0.56%. The material sequenced was PBMCs. Receptor source: a man under 40 in good health and CMV-seronegative. Both conserved end residues are part of each CDR3. A D gene is named only where the DNA matches it firmly. Clone size appears in some rows only: once, few, many, or a class for an expanded clone.

J gene | V gene | clone size | D gene | CDR3 DNA | CDR3 protein
TRBJ1-2 | TRBV2 | NA | TRBD1 | TGTGCCAGCACCGGACCCCGGGACAGGGGGATCGTCAACTATGGCTACACCTTC | CASTGPRDRGIVNYGYTF
TRBJ2-2 | TRBV5-8 | NA | NA | TGTGCCAGCAGCTTTACAGTGACCTACGGGGAGCTGTTTTTT | CASSFTVTYGELFF
TRBJ2-1 | TRBV7-9 | few | TRBD2 | TGTGCCAGCAGCCATAGCGGGAGGAGCTCCTACAATGAGCAGTTCTTC | CASSHSGRSSYNEQFF
TRBJ1-6 | TRBV9 | NA | TRBD1 | TGTGCCAGCAGCGTAGGGGGGGTTGCAGGGGGACATAATTCACCCCTCCACTTT | CASSVGGVAGGHNSPLHF
TRBJ2-2 | TRBV19 | few | TRBD2 | TGTGCCAGTAGGAGCGGGAGGGCCAACACCGGGGAGCTGTTTTTT | CASRSGRANTGELFF
TRBJ1-6 | TRBV7-6 | NA | TRBD1 | TGTGCCAGCAGCTTCTCAGGACAGGGGAATAATTCACCCCTCCACTTT | CASSFSGQGNNSPLHF
TRBJ1-5 | TRBV5-6 | NA | NA | TGTGCCAGCAGCTTGTGGGCTTACGCCCATAGCAATCAGCCCCAGCATTTT | CASSLWAYAHSNQPQHF
TRBJ2-2 | TRBV27 | few | TRBD1 | TGTGCCAGCAGACAGGGGTCCGGGGAGCTGTTTTTT | CASRQGSGELFF
TRBJ1-2 | TRBV7-6 | once | NA | TGTGCCAGCAGCCAGCCGGGAACCGAGGGCTACACCTTC | CASSQPGTEGYTF
TRBJ2-6 | TRBV9 | NA | NA | TGTGCCAGCAGCCACAGGAGCGCTCCCTCTCTCTCTGGGGCCAACGTCCTGACTTTC | CASSHRSAPSLSGANVLTF
TRBJ2-5 | TRBV11-2 | NA | NA | TGTGCCAGCAGCTTAGATGGCCCCCGATTAGCTGGAGAGACCCAGTACTTC | CASSLDGPRLAGETQYF
TRBJ2-5 | TRBV4-3 | few | NA | TGCGCCAGCAGCCTTGGACAGACTGAGACCCAGTACTTC | CASSLGQTETQYF
TRBJ2-1 | TRBV5-1 | NA | NA | TGCGCCAGCAGCTTGCAAGGAGACCTTAACAATGAGCAGTTCTTC | CASSLQGDLNNEQFF
TRBJ2-5 | TRBV2 | NA | NA | TGTGCCAGCAGTACCCTTCGGGAGACCCAGTACTTC | CASSTLRETQYF
TRBJ1-2 | TRBV5-1 | NA | TRBD1 | TGCGCCAGCAGCTTGACGGACAGGGGAGGATATGGCTACACCTTC | CASSLTDRGGYGYTF
TRBJ1-2 | TRBV29-1 | NA | NA | TGCAGCGTTGAGGTCGGGATAAAAGGCTATGGCTACACCTTC | CSVEVGIKGYGYTF
TRBJ1-2 | TRBV7-9 | once | NA | TGTGCCAGCAGCCTATATACAGGGCTTCCTAACTATGGCTACACCTTC | CASSLYTGLPNYGYTF
TRBJ2-1 | TRBV19 | once | NA | TGTGCCAGTAGTATAGGCACCACTAGACACTCCTACAATGAGCAGTTCTTC | CASSIGTTRHSYNEQFF
TRBJ2-3 | TRBV5-4 | NA | TRBD2 | TGTGCCAGCAGCTTGGCGGGACCGGGAGGGCCAGATACGCAGTATTTT | CASSLAGPGGPDTQYF
TRBJ1-5 | TRBV6-1 | NA | TRBD1 | TGTGCCAGCATCGAGACAGGGCTGTTTCGGCCCCAGCATTTT | CASIETGLFRPQHF
TRBJ2-1 | TRBV6-5 | NA | TRBD2 | TGTGCCAGCAGTTACTCGGGACTAGCGGGAGCCAATGAGCAGTTCTTC | CASSYSGLAGANEQFF
TRBJ2-1 | TRBV7-9 | NA | TRBD1 | TGTTCCAGCACTCCGTTACCGGGACAGAACACCTACAATGAGCAGTTCTTC | CSSTPLPGQNTYNEQFF
TRBJ1-1 | TRBV7-9 | NA | NA | TGTGCCAGCAGCTTAGACCGGGACACCGAGGGAGCTTTCTTT | CASSLDRDTEGAFF
TRBJ1-5 | TRBV5-1 | NA | NA | TGCGCCAGCAGCTTGAGTGGCGGATCCAATCAGCCCCAGCATTTT | CASSLSGGSNQPQHF
TRBJ2-7 | TRBV5-6 | NA | TRBD1 | TGTGCCAGCAGCCGCCTTGACAGGGCCCCCTCCTACGAGCAGTACTTC | CASSRLDRAPSYEQYF
TRBJ2-3 | TRBV9 | NA | NA | TGTGCTTTGGCTGTGGATACGCAGTATTTT | CALAVDTQYF
TRBJ1-2 | TRBV2 | NA | TRBD1 | TGTGCCAGCAGCGGGACAGGGGGCCGGTATGGCTACACCTTC | CASSGTGGRYGYTF
TRBJ1-1 | TRBV19 | NA | NA | TGTGCCAGTATCCTTCCAGGTCCTAACACTGAAGCTTTCTTT | CASILPGPNTEAFF
TRBJ1-2 | TRBV5-1 | NA | NA | TGCGCCAGCAGCTTAGACGGGGCTAACTATGGCTACACCTTC | CASSLDGANYGYTF
TRBJ2-5 | TRBV9 | once | NA | TGTGCCAGCAGCTCTAGACAGGCCGGGGAGACCCAGTACTTC | CASSSRQAGETQYF
TRBJ1-1 | TRBV7-9 | NA | NA | TGTTCCAGCAGCTTAGCTTCCAGGGAAGCTTTCTTT | CSSSLASREAFF
TRBJ2-7 | TRBV7-6 | NA | TRBD2 | TGTGCCAGCAGCTTAGGGGGAGGGAACGACGAGCAGTACTTC | CASSLGGGNDEQYF
TRBJ1-5 | TRBV19 | once | NA | TGTGCCAGTAGCAACGGTGGCACAAGGTATGAGATCGGGAGCAATCAGCCCCAGCATTTT | CASSNGGTRYEIGSNQPQHF
TRBJ1-2 | TRBV29-1 | NA | TRBD1 | TGCAGCGTTGAAACCCCTGGAAAGGGACAGAGATCTTATGGCTACACCTTC | CSVETPGKGQRSYGYTF
TRBJ2-2 | TRBV5-4 | NA | TRBD2 | TGTGCCAGCAGCTCGGGACTAGCAGGCACCGGGGAGCTGTTTTTT | CASSSGLAGTGELFF
TRBJ1-2 | TRBV19 | NA | TRBD1 | TGTGCCAGTACCCTAAGGGGGACAGTGGGGGACTATGGCTACACCTTC | CASTLRGTVGDYGYTF